These 30 T cell receptor beta chains were all obtained from the same sample, sequenced in a study of cytomegalovirus exposure and HLA in healthy donors (dated by TCRdb to the late 2010s). The library came from the immunoSEQ multiplex PCR assay. For the multiplex PCR, a mixture combining 60 forward primers for TCR Vbeta segments and 13 reverse primers for TCR Jbeta segments was used. The clones in this table, taken by TCRdb from immuneACCESS, are in-frame only. Not every clone is retained; where verified, under half of the shortfall comes from an unresolved V gene, and the cause of the rest is unknown. The sample yields approximately 110,000 clones; around three quarters were counted once. The ten largest clones take up 5.2% of the sample. The sequencing sample was made of PBMCs. The receptors shown here come from a female donor in good health and CMV-seropositive.

V is TRBV5-6 and J is TRBJ1-5; TRBD1 matches at 9 bases. CDR1 SGHDT and CDR2 YYEEEE come from the germline V gene. V gave up 4 bases and J gave up 6 bases; unmatched junction bases: 8. This CDR3 is 15 amino acids long. In DNA form, the CDR3 reads TGTGCCAGCAGCAGAGGGGACAGGGAAGGTCAGCCCCAGCATTTT. It codes for CASSRGDREGQPQHF.

This chain links TRBV9 with TRBJ2-4, with D maybe TRBD1 (6 bases). The V gene lost 4 bases and the J gene lost 2 bases, with 25 bases spanning the gap. Looked up from germline, CDR1 is SGDLS and CDR2 is YYNGEE. There are 19 residues in the CDR3. In DNA form, the CDR3 reads TGTGCCAGCAGCTACAGCCCCGGCCAGAGGGGGATGACCAAAAACATTCAGTACTTC. Translated: CASSYSPGQRGMTKNIQYF.

This clone was counted between two and nine times. The chain recombines TRBV27 with TRBJ1-5; perhaps TRBD1 as D (5 bases). The CDR3 extends over 14 amino acids. CDR1 is MNHEY, CDR2 SMNVEV, per germline (reference sequence). Trimming pared 3 bases from V and 5 bases from J, leaving 11 bases between. The CDR3 coding sequence is TGTGCCAGCAGTTTTCGTCAGGGTTATCAGCCCCAGCATTTT. Translated: CASSFRQGYQPQHF.

The chain recombines TRBV10-3 with TRBJ2-5; 9 bases map to TRBD2. Germline CDR1 is ENHRY and CDR2 is SYGVKD. Trimming took 2 bases from V and 3 from J; bases not matched to a gene: 7. The CDR3 extends over 16 amino acids. For the CDR3, the DNA is TGTGCCATCAGTGAGGACAGCGGGAGGAGTGAAGAGACCCAGTACTTC. It codes for CAISEDSGRSEETQYF.

The chain combines TRBV5-5 with TRBJ1-2; D is unresolved. In germline, CDR1 is SGHKS, CDR2 YYEKEE (reference sequence). Trimming removed 3 bases from V and 1 base from J, with 7 bases in between. CDR3 length: 13 amino acids. The CDR3: CASSSSDNYGYTF. The CDR3 nucleotides are TGTGCCAGCAGCTCCAGCGATAACTATGGCTACACCTTC.

The chain couples TRBV9 to TRBJ1-1, with 8 bases aligning to TRBD1. Looked up from germline, CDR1 is SGDLS and CDR2 is YYNGEE. V lost 3 bases and J lost 4; bases outside the gene matches: 2. The CDR3 runs to 13 residues. The CDR3 DNA is TGTGCCAGCAGCGCACAGGGGGGCACTGAAGCTTTCTTT. It yields the protein CASSAQGGTEAFF.

The chain has TRBV28 and TRBJ2-5; possibly TRBD1 for D (6 bases). The DNA end favors TRBJ2-7, so the J call may be wrong. The CDR3 is 14 residues long. The germline gives CDR1 MDHEN, CDR2 SYDVKM. CDR3 region: CASRQRQAPYEQYF. CDR3 DNA: TGTGCCAGCAGACAGAGACAGGCTCCCTACGAGCAGTACTTC.

In this sample, this clone turned up once. The CDR3: CASSPIRDTEAFF. The CDR3 DNA follows: TGTGCCAGCTCACCAATCAGGGACACTGAAGCTTTCTTT. This sequence joins TRBV18 and TRBJ1-1; possible D gene TRBD1, 5 bases. The CDR3 totals 13 residues. V was trimmed by 2 bases and J by 3 bases, leaving 7 bases between them. Germline V CDR1 and CDR2: KGHSH, LQKENI.

V and J are TRBV5-4 and TRBJ2-3; 8 bases line up with TRBD2. The CDR3 totals 14 residues. Losses at the gene ends were 2 bases for V and 3 bases for J; bases not matched to a gene: 2. From germline, CDR1 is SGHNT and CDR2 YYREEE (reference sequence). In nucleotides, the CDR3 is TGTGCCAGCAGCTTCGAGCGGGGGACAGATACGCAGTATTTT. Translation: CASSFERGTDTQYF.

V is TRBV12-5 and J is TRBJ1-3, with D unclear. The V gene lost 6 bases and the J gene lost 4 bases, with 10 bases spanning the gap. Germline lookup yields CDR1 LGHNT and CDR2 FRNRAP. There are 13 residues in the CDR3. This CDR3 is CASGPPGGNTIYF. In nucleotides, the CDR3 is TGTGCTAGTGGCCCCCCCGGGGGAAACACCATATATTTT.

The sample holds a few counts of this clone. The gene calls are TRBV9 and TRBJ2-6, with D perhaps TRBD2 (6 bases). The CDR3 has 16 amino acids. Germline assignment: CDR1 SGDLS and CDR2 YYNGEE. Trimming took 0 bases from V and 0 from J, leaving 7 bases between them. The CDR3 is CASSVGGLSGANVLTF. DNA for the CDR3: TGTGCCAGCAGCGTAGGGGGACTCTCTGGGGCCAACGTCCTGACTTTC.

V gene TRBV5-1 combines with J gene TRBJ2-1, with 11 bases that match TRBD2. The CDR3 is 18 amino acids. Germline assignment: CDR1 SGHRS and CDR2 YFSETQ. Trimming removed 5 bases from V and 5 bases from J; junction bases left unmatched: 15. DNA for the CDR3: TGCGCCAGCAGGCCGACTAGCGGGACACACCCATCCAACAATGAGCAGTTCTTC. Amino acid sequence: CASRPTSGTHPSNNEQFF. Filled out from reference TRBV5-1 and TRBJ2-1, the complete variable domain reads KAGVTQTPRYLIKTRGQQVTLSCSPISGHRSVSWYQQTPGQGLQFLFEYFSETQRNKGNFPGRFSGRQFSNSRSEMNVSTLELGDSALYLCASRPTSGTHPSNNEQFFGPGTRLTVL.

CDR3: CASSPEREGREQFF. The CDR3, as DNA: TGTGCCAGCTCACCAGAGCGGGAGGGCCGGGAGCAGTTCTTC. This rearrangement joins TRBV18 to TRBJ2-1; 10 nucleotides match TRBD2. V was clipped by 2 bases and J by 10 bases; unmatched bases: 5. The CDR3 has 14 amino acids. CDR1 is KGHSH and CDR2 is LQKENI in the germline V gene.

V is TRBV18 and J is TRBJ1-1; D not certain. Trimming removed 3 bases from V and 5 bases from J, with 13 bases in between. The CDR3 extends over 14 amino acids. The germline V gene has CDR1 KGHSH and CDR2 LQKENI. The CDR3 protein is CASSPQVEKTEAFF. The CDR3 DNA is TGTGCCAGCTCACCCCAGGTCGAGAAGACTGAAGCTTTCTTT.

The V call is TRBV5-4, the J call TRBJ1-2; 10 positions agree with TRBD1. V trimming: 4 bases; J trimming: 4 bases; junction bases outside the gene matches: 7. The CDR3 is 15 residues long. From germline, CDR1 is SGHNT and CDR2 YYREEE (reference sequence). Written as DNA, the CDR3 is TGTGCCAGCAGCATGGCCGGGACAGGGGCCTATGGCTACACCTTC. This translates into CASSMAGTGAYGYTF.

This clone came up a few times. V is TRBV5-1 and J is TRBJ2-1; the D is unclear. V was trimmed by 0 bases and J by 1 base, leaving 5 bases between them. The germline V gene encodes CDR1 SGHRS and CDR2 YFSETQ. CDR3 length equals 14 residues. In nucleotides, the CDR3 is TGCGCCAGCAGCTTGGGTTATTCCTACAATGAGCAGTTCTTC. Translated: CASSLGYSYNEQFF.

This chain links TRBV18 with TRBJ1-3; no clear D. The V end lost 2 bases, the J end lost 1 base, and 12 bases lay between the germline ends. The germline V gene encodes CDR1 KGHSH and CDR2 LQKENI. The CDR3 has 16 residues. CDR3 in DNA: TGTGCCAGCTCACCAAGGACTGCATCATCTGGAAACACCATATATTTT. Translating it yields CASSPRTASSGNTIYF.

This clone was recorded only once. The chain has TRBV9 and TRBJ2-5, with D tentatively TRBD2 (6 bases). The germline gives CDR1 SGDLS, CDR2 YYNGEE. The ends were cut back, 2 bases at V and 9 bases at J, with 20 bases in the middle. CDR3 size: 15 residues. The CDR3 bases are TGTGCCAGCAGCGTCTCTTCGCGACCCTCGGGGGCCCAGTACTTC. Translated: CASSVSSRPSGAQYF.

This chain connects TRBV5-4 to TRBJ2-7; no firm D call. Germline CDR1 and CDR2: SGHNT and YYREEE (reference sequence). V was clipped by 0 bases and J by 4 bases, with 5 bases between them. This CDR3 has 12 residues. The CDR3 coding sequence is TGTGCCAGCAGCTTGGACGGGTACGAGCAGTACTTC. The encoded protein is CASSLDGYEQYF.

This chain uses TRBV6-5 with TRBJ1-1; no clear D gene. V was clipped by 2 bases and J by 5 bases, with 15 bases between them. The CDR3 extends over 15 amino acids. The germline V gene has CDR1 MNHEY and CDR2 SVGAGI. CDR3 nucleotide sequence: TGTGCCAGCAGTTACAACGGGATTGTGGCGACTGAAGCTTTCTTT. Translating gives CASSYNGIVATEAFF.

The rearrangement joins TRBV30 to TRBJ1-2; no clear D. CDR3 length equals 15 residues. Germline CDR1 is GTSNPN and CDR2 is SVGIG (reference sequence). Trimming shortened V by 0 bases and J by 0 bases, and 11 bases separated the two germline ends. The CDR3 DNA reads as TGTGCCTGGAGTGTACGGATAACTACTAACTATGGCTACACCTTC. Translation: CAWSVRITTNYGYTF.

The V call is TRBV7-9, the J call TRBJ2-7; 7 positions agree with TRBD1. Germline V CDR1 and CDR2: SEHNR, FQNEAQ (reference sequence). The length of the CDR3 is 15 residues. V shed 2 bases, J shed 2 bases, and the junction held 6 bases outside the gene matches. The CDR3 coding sequence is TGTGCCAGCAGCTTATTCGGGGACAGTACCTACGAGCAGTACTTC. It yields the protein CASSLFGDSTYEQYF. The whole variable domain, filled in from reference TRBV7-9 and TRBJ2-7, reads DTGVSQNPRHKITKRGQNVTFRCDPISEHNRLYWYRQTLGQGPEFLTYFQNEAQLEKSRLLSDRFSAERPKGSFSTLEIQRTEQGDSAMYLCASSLFGDSTYEQYFGPGTRLTVT.

V gene TRBV5-5 combines with J gene TRBJ1-2; 7 bases map to TRBD1. Trimming removed 1 base from V and 4 bases from J; junction bases left unmatched: 7. CDR1 and CDR2 (germline): SGHKS, YYEKEE (reference sequence). This CDR3 comprises 15 residues. The CDR3 loop reads CASSLFPQGGYGYTF. CDR3 DNA sequence: TGTGCCAGCAGCTTGTTTCCCCAGGGGGGCTATGGCTACACCTTC.

The gene calls are TRBV4-1 and TRBJ2-7; 11 nucleotides agree with TRBD2. V shed 1 base and J 5 bases; nucleotides not matched to a gene: 10. The CDR3 runs to 17 residues. Germline V gene data show CDR1 as MGHRA and CDR2 as YSYEKL. The CDR3 DNA sequence: TGCGCCAGCAGCCAAGGGTTTATCCTAGCGGGAGGTAACGAGCAGTACTTC. This sequence encodes CASSQGFILAGGNEQYF.

V gene TRBV2 combines with J gene TRBJ2-7, with 10 nucleotides matching TRBD2. The germline gives CDR1 SNHLY, CDR2 FYNNEI. CDR3 length: 13 amino acids. The V segment lost 4 bases and the J segment 3 bases; nucleotides outside the gene matches: 0. DNA of the CDR3: TGTGCCAGCAGTGGGACTAGCGGCTACGAGCAGTACTTC. This translates into CASSGTSGYEQYF.

The genes are TRBV19 and TRBJ2-1; 10 bases align to TRBD1. The CDR3 sequence is 16 residues long. Germline V gene lookup returns CDR1 LNHDA and CDR2 SQIVND (reference sequence). The ends lost 7 bases at V and 4 bases at J; junction bases unmatched: 10. The DNA for the CDR3 is TGTGCCAGTATGGGACTGGGACAGGGGATGTACAATGAGCAGTTCTTC. Encoded protein: CASMGLGQGMYNEQFF.

The chain has TRBV5-1 and TRBJ2-1, with TRBD2 as a possible D gene (5 bases). Germline V CDR1 and CDR2: SGHRS, YFSETQ. Trimming left V 1 base short and J 6 bases short, with 11 bases between. This CDR3 is 14 amino acids long. CDR3 sequence (DNA): TGCGCCAGCAGCTTGTTTGCGGGTCCCAATGAGCAGTTCTTC. Protein: CASSLFAGPNEQFF. The full variable domain, its missing parts supplied by reference TRBV5-1 and TRBJ2-1, is KAGVTQTPRYLIKTRGQQVTLSCSPISGHRSVSWYQQTPGQGLQFLFEYFSETQRNKGNFPGRFSGRQFSNSRSEMNVSTLELGDSALYLCASSLFAGPNEQFFGPGTRLTVL.

The V gene is TRBV11-2, the J gene TRBJ2-5, with 7 bases identical to TRBD2. The CDR3 extends over 16 amino acids. Looked up from germline, CDR1 is SGHAT and CDR2 is FQNNGV. V lost 5 bases, J lost 5 bases, and 14 bases stayed unmatched. For the CDR3, the DNA is TGTGCCAGCAGCCCGCCATTCCCGGGGGGAGGGGAGACCCAGTACTTC. Translated, it gives CASSPPFPGGGETQYF.

The CDR3 reads CASSSGTGNEQYF. CDR3 in DNA: TGTGCCAGCAGCTCCGGGACAGGGAACGAGCAGTACTTC. V and J are TRBV5-6 and TRBJ2-7, with 9 bases fitting TRBD1. The germline gives CDR1 SGHDT, CDR2 YYEEEE. This CDR3 has 13 residues. The V segment lost 3 bases and the J segment 5 bases; nucleotides outside the gene matches: 3.

This clone was observed a handful of times. The chain combines TRBV4-1 with TRBJ1-4, with a possible D match to TRBD1 (5 bases). V was shortened by 1 base and J by 6 bases, with 6 bases between the two germline ends. CDR1 and CDR2 from the germline V gene are MGHRA and YSYEKL. CDR3 length: 13 residues. CDR3 amino acids: CASSQVGDEKLFF. DNA of the CDR3: TGCGCCAGCAGCCAAGTAGGGGATGAAAAACTGTTTTTT.